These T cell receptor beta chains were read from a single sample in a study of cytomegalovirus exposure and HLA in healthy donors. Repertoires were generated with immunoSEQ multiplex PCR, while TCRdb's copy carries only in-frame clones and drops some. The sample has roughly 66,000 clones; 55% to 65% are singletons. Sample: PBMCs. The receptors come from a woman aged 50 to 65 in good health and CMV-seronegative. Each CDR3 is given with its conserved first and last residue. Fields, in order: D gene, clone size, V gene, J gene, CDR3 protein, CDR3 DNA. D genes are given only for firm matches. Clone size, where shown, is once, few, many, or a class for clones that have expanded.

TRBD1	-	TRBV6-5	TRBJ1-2	CASSYSGGRGYGYTF	TGTGCCAGCAGTTACTCAGGGGGCCGCGGCTATGGCTACACCTTC
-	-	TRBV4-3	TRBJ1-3	CASSQVWSYSGNTIYF	TGCGCCAGCAGCCAAGTTTGGTCCTACTCTGGAAACACCATATATTTT
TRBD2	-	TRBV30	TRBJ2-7	CAYSGSSYEQYF	TGTGCCTATAGCGGGAGCTCCTACGAGCAGTACTTC
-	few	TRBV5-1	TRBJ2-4	CASSDANRGGNIQYF	TGCGCCAGCAGCGATGCTAACAGGGGAGGAAACATTCAGTACTTC
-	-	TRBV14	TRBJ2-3	CASSKTGISTDTQYF	TGTGCCAGCAGCAAAACCGGGATCAGCACAGATACGCAGTATTTT
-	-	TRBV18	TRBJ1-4	CASSPPAVGEKLFF	TGTGCCAGCTCACCACCGGCGGTCGGTGAAAAACTGTTTTTT
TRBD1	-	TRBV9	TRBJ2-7	CASSATGVSYEQYF	TGTGCCAGCAGCGCAACAGGGGTGAGCTACGAGCAGTACTTC
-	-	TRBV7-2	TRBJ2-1	CASSFNRGFRNEQFF	TGTGCCAGCAGCTTTAATCGGGGGTTCCGCAATGAGCAGTTCTTC
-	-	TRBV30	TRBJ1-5	CAWSRLSDTRSNQPQHF	TGTGCCTGGAGTCGCCTCTCGGACACTCGGAGCAATCAGCCCCAGCATTTT
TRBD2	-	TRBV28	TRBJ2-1	CASRPGGSGVVGEQFF	TGTGCCAGCAGGCCTGGCGGGAGTGGCGTTGTAGGTGAGCAGTTCTTC
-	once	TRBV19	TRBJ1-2	CASSIVPGIYGYTF	TGTGCCAGTAGTATAGTCCCAGGAATCTATGGCTACACCTTC
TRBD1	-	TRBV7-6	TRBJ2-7	CASSFTGGFAYEQYF	TGTGCCAGCAGCTTTACAGGGGGTTTTGCCTACGAGCAGTACTTC
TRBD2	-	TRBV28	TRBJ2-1	CASRPSLAGAVNEQFF	TGTGCCAGCAGACCGAGCCTAGCGGGAGCGGTCAATGAGCAGTTCTTC
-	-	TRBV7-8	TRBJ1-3	CASSLATDSGNTIYF	TGTGCCAGCAGCTTAGCAACAGATTCTGGAAACACCATATATTTT
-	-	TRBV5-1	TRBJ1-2	CASSSPQGDGYTF	TGCGCCAGCAGCTCCCCCCAAGGGGATGGCTACACCTTC
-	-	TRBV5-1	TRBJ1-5	CASSLGPRVGGNQPQHF	TGCGCCAGCAGCTTGGGCCCCCGGGTGGGAGGGAATCAGCCCCAGCATTTT
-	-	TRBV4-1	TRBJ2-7	CASSQGQGMEGYEQYF	TGCGCCAGCAGCCAAGGGCAGGGGATGGAAGGATACGAGCAGTACTTC
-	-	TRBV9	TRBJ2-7	CASSVAQGHEQYF	TGTGCCAGCAGCGTAGCCCAGGGCCACGAGCAGTACTTC
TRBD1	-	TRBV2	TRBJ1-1	CASTLTGLGTEAFF	TGTGCCAGCACCTTGACAGGGCTGGGGACTGAAGCTTTCTTT
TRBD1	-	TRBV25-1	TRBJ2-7	CASSPGTANYEQYF	TGTGCCAGCAGTCCCGGGACAGCTAACTACGAGCAGTACTTC
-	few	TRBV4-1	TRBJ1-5	CASSQDYTGRNQPQHF	TGCGCCAGCAGCCAAGATTACACAGGGAGAAATCAGCCCCAGCATTTT
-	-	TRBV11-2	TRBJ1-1	CASTFSSRTEAFF	TGTGCCAGCACCTTCTCATCGAGGACTGAAGCTTTCTTT
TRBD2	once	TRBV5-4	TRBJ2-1	CASSTGTSGIDEQFF	TGTGCCAGCAGCACCGGGACTAGCGGGATCGATGAGCAGTTCTTC
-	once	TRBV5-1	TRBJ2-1	CASSLPGAYNEQFF	TGCGCCAGCAGCCTACCAGGGGCCTACAATGAGCAGTTCTTC
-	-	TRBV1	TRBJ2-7	CTSRTGAEQYF	TGCACCAGCAGGACAGGGGCCGAGCAGTACTTC
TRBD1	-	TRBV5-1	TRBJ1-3	CASSTSGGSGNTIYF	TGCGCCAGCAGCACCTCAGGGGGCTCTGGAAACACCATATATTTT
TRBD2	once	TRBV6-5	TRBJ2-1	CASSPRLADNEQFF	TGTGCCAGCAGTCCTAGACTAGCGGACAATGAGCAGTTCTTC
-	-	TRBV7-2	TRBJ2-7	CASGGGREAYEQYF	TGTGCCAGCGGAGGCGGGCGGGAAGCCTACGAGCAGTACTTC
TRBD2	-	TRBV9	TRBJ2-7	CASSVGLAESSYEQYF	TGTGCCAGCAGCGTAGGACTAGCGGAAAGCTCCTACGAGCAGTACTTC
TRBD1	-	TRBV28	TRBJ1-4	CASSPGQGNEKLFF	TGTGCCAGCAGTCCGGGACAGGGGAATGAAAAACTGTTTTTT
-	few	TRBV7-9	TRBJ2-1	CASRNSTPGDNEQFF	TGTGCCAGCAGAAACTCCACGCCAGGGGACAATGAGCAGTTCTTC
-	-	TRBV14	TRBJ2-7	CASSRSDNYEQYF	TGTGCCAGCAGCCGATCCGACAATTACGAGCAGTACTTC
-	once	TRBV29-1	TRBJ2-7	CSVEDQSRDEQYF	TGCAGCGTTGAAGATCAGTCGAGGGACGAGCAGTACTTC
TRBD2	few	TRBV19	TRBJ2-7	CASKKGLAASYEQYF	TGTGCCAGTAAGAAGGGACTAGCGGCCTCCTACGAGCAGTACTTC
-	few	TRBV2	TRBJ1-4	CASSDPTRSTTLKLFF	TGTGCCAGCAGCGACCCCACCAGGTCCACAACCCTTAAACTGTTTTTT
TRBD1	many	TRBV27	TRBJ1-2	CASSLSYRGGYGYTF	TGTGCCAGCAGTTTATCATACAGGGGTGGCTATGGCTACACCTTC
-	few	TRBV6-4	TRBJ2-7	CASSPFDRRLYEQYF	TGTGCCAGCAGTCCGTTTGACAGAAGACTCTACGAGCAGTACTTC
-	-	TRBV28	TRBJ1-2	CASTPTGFYGYTF	TGTGCCAGCACCCCAACAGGGTTCTATGGCTACACCTTC
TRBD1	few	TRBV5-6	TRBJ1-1	CASSLDRATEAFF	TGTGCCAGCAGCCTCGACAGGGCAACTGAAGCTTTCTTT
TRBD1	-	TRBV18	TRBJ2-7	CASSGTGQGGSSYEQYF	TGTGCCAGCTCGGGGACGGGACAGGGGGGGAGCTCCTACGAGCAGTACTTC
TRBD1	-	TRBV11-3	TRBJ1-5	CASFPGTGDQPQHF	TGTGCCAGCTTTCCCGGGACAGGGGATCAGCCCCAGCATTTT
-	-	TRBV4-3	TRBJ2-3	CASSHIGLGQGTDTQYF	TGCGCCAGCAGCCATATCGGTCTTGGGCAGGGAACAGATACGCAGTATTTT
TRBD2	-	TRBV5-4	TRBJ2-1	CASSLGGTSGAYNEQFF	TGTGCCAGCAGCTTGGGGGGGACTAGCGGGGCGTACAATGAGCAGTTCTTC
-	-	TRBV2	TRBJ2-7	CASSEVEKGVEQYF	TGTGCCAGCAGTGAAGTTGAAAAAGGAGTCGAGCAGTACTTC